The rows below give T cell receptor beta chains drawn from one sample of a study of blood T cell repertoires in COVID-19. Only in-frame clones appear in the TCRdb table, and some are missing; sequencing was by immunoSEQ multiplex PCR. The sample lists 150,000 to 200,000 clones, about nine tenths occurring once. Sequenced input: peripheral blood. The receptors were sampled from a man aged 65 to 79 with acute or convalescent COVID-19. CDR3s include the opening cysteine and the closing phenylalanine or tryptophan. D genes are given only for firm matches. Rows may omit the clone size; those that give it use once, few, many or a size class.

abundance	d_gene	j_gene	v_gene	CDR3nt	CDR3aa
NA	TRBD2	TRBJ2-7	TRBV6-5	TGTGCCAGCAGTACTAGCGGGAGTTCCTACGAGCAGTACTTC	CASSTSGSSYEQYF
NA	NA	TRBJ2-1	TRBV30	TGTGCCTGGAGTGTACGAGGTGAGCAGTTCTTC	CAWSVRGEQFF
NA	TRBD1	TRBJ2-7	TRBV18	TGTGCCAGCTCACCAGGGGTTGCGGACCAGGGGGACGAGCAGTACTTC	CASSPGVADQGDEQYF
NA	TRBD1	TRBJ1-1	TRBV3-1/TRBV3-2	TGTGCCAGCACCGCAGACAGGGGGGGGACTGAAGCTTTCTTT	CASTADRGGTEAFF
NA	TRBD1	TRBJ1-2	TRBV27	TGTGCCAGCCACAGGGGGCGCCGGGGCTACACCTTC	CASHRGRRGYTF
NA	NA	TRBJ1-3	TRBV2	TGTGCCAGTATAACCGGGACTGACTTTCGCAGCTCTGGAAACACCATATATTTT	CASITGTDFRSSGNTIYF
once	NA	TRBJ2-1	TRBV5-1	TGCGCCAGCAGCTTGGCCCTGACTATCGGCGGGGATGAGCAGTTCTTC	CASSLALTIGGDEQFF
once	TRBD2	TRBJ2-5	TRBV6-1	TGTGCCAGCAGTGAAGAGGTACAAGGGAGGGGGACCCAGTACTTC	CASSEEVQGRGTQYF
NA	TRBD2	TRBJ2-7	TRBV10-3	TGTGCCATCACCTCTATAGCGGGGGGGAGCTCCTACGAGCAGTACTTC	CAITSIAGGSSYEQYF
NA	NA	TRBJ1-1	TRBV5-1	TGCGCCAGCAGCTTGGGAAGAGGTGGAGGGTCTGAAGCTTTCTTT	CASSLGRGGGSEAFF
NA	TRBD2	TRBJ2-5	TRBV9	TGTGCCCGCAGCGGGGGACTAGCGGGGGGCGTCGAGACCCAGTACTTC	CARSGGLAGGVETQYF
NA	TRBD1	TRBJ2-1	TRBV5-1	TGCGCCAGCAGCTCACAGGGGGAAAGCACCTACAATGAGCAGTTCTTC	CASSSQGESTYNEQFF
NA	NA	TRBJ1-5	TRBV7-9	TGTGCCAGCAGCTTACAGGGCGGGATGGAGCCCCAGCATTTT	CASSLQGGMEPQHF
NA	NA	TRBJ1-1	TRBV28	TGTGCCAGCAGTTTATATCAGGGGCAGCCTGAAGCTTTCTTT	CASSLYQGQPEAFF
NA	TRBD1	TRBJ2-2	TRBV7-9	TGTGCCAGCAGCCCCGGGACAGAATTTTCGAACACCGGGGAGCTGTTTTTT	CASSPGTEFSNTGELFF
NA	TRBD1	TRBJ2-3	TRBV7-2	TGTGCCAGCAGCGGACCCGGGACAGGCAGTCCTTATACGCAGTATTTT	CASSGPGTGSPYTQYF
NA	NA	TRBJ1-2	TRBV28	TGTGCCAGCATTACAGGGTCTCGGTATGGCTACACCTTC	CASITGSRYGYTF
NA	TRBD2	TRBJ2-1	TRBV7-3	TGTGCCAGCAGCTTACGAGCTAGCGGGAGGGTAAATGAGCAGTTCTTC	CASSLRASGRVNEQFF
NA	NA	TRBJ2-2	TRBV5-1	TGCGCCAGCAGCGCAGACTCCACGGCCGGGGAGCTGTTTTTT	CASSADSTAGELFF
NA	NA	TRBJ2-4	TRBV30	TGTGCCTGGAAAGTGGGCCACCGCAAAAACATTCAGTACTTC	CAWKVGHRKNIQYF
NA	TRBD2	TRBJ2-7	TRBV4-3	TGCGCCAGCAGCCAGCAGTTTCAGCGGGGGGGCTACGAGCAGTACTTC	CASSQQFQRGGYEQYF
NA	NA	TRBJ2-5	TRBV14	TGTGCCAGCAGCCAAGGGAATAGCGGAGAGACCCAGTACTTC	CASSQGNSGETQYF